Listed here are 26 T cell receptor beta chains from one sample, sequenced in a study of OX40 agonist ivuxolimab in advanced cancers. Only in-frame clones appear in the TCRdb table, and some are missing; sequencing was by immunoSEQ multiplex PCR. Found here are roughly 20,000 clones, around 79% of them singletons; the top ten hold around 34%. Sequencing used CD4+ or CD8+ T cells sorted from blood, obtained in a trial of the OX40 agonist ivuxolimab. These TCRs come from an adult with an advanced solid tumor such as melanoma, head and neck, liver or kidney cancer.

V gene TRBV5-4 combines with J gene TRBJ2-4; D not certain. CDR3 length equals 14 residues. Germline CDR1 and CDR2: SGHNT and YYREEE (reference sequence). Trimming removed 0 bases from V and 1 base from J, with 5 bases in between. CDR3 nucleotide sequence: TGTGCCAGCAGCTTGGATGGGGCCAAAAACATTCAGTACTTC. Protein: CASSLDGAKNIQYF.

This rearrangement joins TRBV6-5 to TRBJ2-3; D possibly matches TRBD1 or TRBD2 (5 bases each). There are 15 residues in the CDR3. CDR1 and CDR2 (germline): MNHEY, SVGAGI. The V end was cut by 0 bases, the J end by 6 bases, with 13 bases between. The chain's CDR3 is CASSYSEWGSDTQYF. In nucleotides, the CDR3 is TGTGCCAGCAGTTACTCGGAATGGGGGTCCGATACGCAGTATTTT.

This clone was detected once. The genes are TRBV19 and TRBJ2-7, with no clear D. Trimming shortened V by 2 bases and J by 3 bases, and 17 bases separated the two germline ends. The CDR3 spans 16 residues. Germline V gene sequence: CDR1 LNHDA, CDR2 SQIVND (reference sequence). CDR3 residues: CASSISRSLIHYEQYF. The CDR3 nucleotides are TGTGCCAGTAGTATATCCAGGTCCCTTATTCACTACGAGCAGTACTTC.

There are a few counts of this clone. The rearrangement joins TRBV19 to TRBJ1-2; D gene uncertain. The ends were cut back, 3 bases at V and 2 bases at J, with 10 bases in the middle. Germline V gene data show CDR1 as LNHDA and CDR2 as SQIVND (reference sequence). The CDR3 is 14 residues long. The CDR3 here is CASSIGQQNYGYTF. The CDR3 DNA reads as TGTGCCAGTAGTATTGGGCAACAGAACTATGGCTACACCTTC.

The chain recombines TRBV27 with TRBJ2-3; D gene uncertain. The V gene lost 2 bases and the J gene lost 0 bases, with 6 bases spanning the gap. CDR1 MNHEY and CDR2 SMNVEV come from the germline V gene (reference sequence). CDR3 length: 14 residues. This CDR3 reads CASSLVTSTDTQYF. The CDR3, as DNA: TGTGCCAGCAGTTTAGTGACTAGCACAGATACGCAGTATTTT.

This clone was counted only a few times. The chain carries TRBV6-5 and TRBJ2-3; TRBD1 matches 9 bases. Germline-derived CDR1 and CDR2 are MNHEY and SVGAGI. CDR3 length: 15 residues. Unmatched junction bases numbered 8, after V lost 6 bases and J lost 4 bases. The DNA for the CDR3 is TGTGCCAGCAGCTCGGACAGGGGAGGCGCAGATACGCAGTATTTT. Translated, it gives CASSSDRGGADTQYF.

The CDR3 nucleotides are TGTGCCACCTGGGGGACCTATGGCTACACCTTC. It is translated as CATWGTYGYTF. V is TRBV25-1 and J is TRBJ1-2; TRBD1 is a possible D gene (5 bases). Looked up from germline, CDR1 is MGHDK and CDR2 is SYGVNS. The V gene lost 10 bases and the J gene lost 4 bases, with 10 bases spanning the gap. This CDR3 comprises 11 residues.

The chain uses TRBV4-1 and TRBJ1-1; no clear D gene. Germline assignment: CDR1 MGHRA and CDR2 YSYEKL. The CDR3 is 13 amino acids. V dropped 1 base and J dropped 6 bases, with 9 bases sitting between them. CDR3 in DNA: TGCGCCAGCAGCCAAGTCGGGAGGGCTGAAGCTTTCTTT. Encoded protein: CASSQVGRAEAFF.

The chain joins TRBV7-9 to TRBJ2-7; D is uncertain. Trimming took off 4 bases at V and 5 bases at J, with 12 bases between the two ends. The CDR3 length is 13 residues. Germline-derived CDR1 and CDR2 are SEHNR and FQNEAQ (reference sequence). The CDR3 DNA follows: TGTGCCAGCAGCTACCCTGTGGGGAACGAGCAGTACTTC. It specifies CASSYPVGNEQYF.

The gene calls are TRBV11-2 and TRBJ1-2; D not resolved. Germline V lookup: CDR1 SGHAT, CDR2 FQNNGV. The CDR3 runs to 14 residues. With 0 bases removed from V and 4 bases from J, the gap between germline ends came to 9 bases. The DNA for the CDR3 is TGTGCCAGCAGCTTAGACGACAACGTCTATGGCTACACCTTC. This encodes CASSLDDNVYGYTF. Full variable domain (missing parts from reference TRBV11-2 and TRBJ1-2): EAGVAQSPRYKIIEKRQSVAFWCNPISGHATLYWYQQILGQGPKLLIQFQNNGVVDDSQLPKDRFSAERLKGVDSTLKIQPAKLEDSAVYLCASSLDDNVYGYTFGSGTRLTVV.

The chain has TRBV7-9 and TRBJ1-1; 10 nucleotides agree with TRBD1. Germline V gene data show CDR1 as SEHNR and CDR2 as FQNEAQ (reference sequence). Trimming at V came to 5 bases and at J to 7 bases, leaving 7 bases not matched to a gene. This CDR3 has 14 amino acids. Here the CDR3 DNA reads TGTGCCAGCAGCGGGACAGGGGAAGAGAGTGAAGCTTTCTTT. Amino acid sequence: CASSGTGEESEAFF.

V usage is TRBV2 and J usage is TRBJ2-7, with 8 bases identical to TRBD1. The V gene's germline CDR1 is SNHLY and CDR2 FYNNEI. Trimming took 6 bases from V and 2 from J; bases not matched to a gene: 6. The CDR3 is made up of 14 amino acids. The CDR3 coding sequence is TGTGCCAGCAGCGACCAGGACAGGGCCTACGAGCAGTACTTC. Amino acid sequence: CASSDQDRAYEQYF. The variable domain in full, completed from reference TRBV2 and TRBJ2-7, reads EPEVTQTPSHQVTQMGQEVILRCVPISNHLYFYWYRQILGQKVEFLVSFYNNEISEKSEIFDDQFSVERPDGSNFTLKIRSTKLEDSAMYFCASSDQDRAYEQYFGPGTRLTVT.

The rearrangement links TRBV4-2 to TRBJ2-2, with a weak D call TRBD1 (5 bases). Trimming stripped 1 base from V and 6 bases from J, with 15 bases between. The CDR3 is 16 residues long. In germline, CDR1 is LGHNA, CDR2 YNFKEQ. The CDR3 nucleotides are TGTGCCAGCAGCCAAGTCGGGCAGGGCGAGGCCGGGGAGCTGTTTTTT. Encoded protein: CASSQVGQGEAGELFF.

CDR3 region: CASSKFRGLTYNEQFF. CDR3 nucleotides: TGTGCCAGCAGCAAATTCAGGGGGTTAACCTACAATGAGCAGTTCTTC. The chain recombines TRBV11-1 with TRBJ2-1; 7 bases align to TRBD1. CDR3 length: 16 amino acids. From germline, CDR1 is SGHAT and CDR2 FQDESV (reference sequence). After removal of 5 bases from V and 2 bases from J, the junction contained 9 bases not matched to a gene.

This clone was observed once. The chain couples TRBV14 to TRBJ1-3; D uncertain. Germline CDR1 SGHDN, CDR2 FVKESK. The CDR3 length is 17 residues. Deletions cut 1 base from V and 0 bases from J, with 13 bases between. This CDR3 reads CASSQGRGLYSGNTIYF. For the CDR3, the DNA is TGTGCCAGCAGCCAAGGCCGGGGTCTCTACTCTGGAAACACCATATATTTT.

DNA for the CDR3: TGCGCCAGCAGCCAATATTCTACTCTCAACACCATATATTTT. Residues: CASSQYSTLNTIYF. V is TRBV4-1 and J is TRBJ1-3, with D unresolved. The CDR3 is 14 amino acids. CDR1 MGHRA and CDR2 YSYEKL come from the germline V gene. Trimming pared 2 bases from V and 7 bases from J, leaving 12 bases between.

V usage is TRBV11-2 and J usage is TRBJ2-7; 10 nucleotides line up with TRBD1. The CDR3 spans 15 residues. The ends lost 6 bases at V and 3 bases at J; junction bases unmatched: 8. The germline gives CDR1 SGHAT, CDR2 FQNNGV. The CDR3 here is CASSKPGQGNYEQYF. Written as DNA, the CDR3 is TGTGCCAGCAGTAAACCGGGACAGGGGAACTACGAGCAGTACTTC. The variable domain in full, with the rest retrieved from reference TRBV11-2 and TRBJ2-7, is EAGVAQSPRYKIIEKRQSVAFWCNPISGHATLYWYQQILGQGPKLLIQFQNNGVVDDSQLPKDRFSAERLKGVDSTLKIQPAKLEDSAVYLCASSKPGQGNYEQYFGPGTRLTVT.

The CDR3, as DNA: TGTGCCAGCAGGGCCTTTAGGACAGGGGATATAGATACGCAGTATTTT. This sequence encodes CASRAFRTGDIDTQYF. The V call is TRBV2, the J call TRBJ2-3, with TRBD1 matching over 9 bases. V trimming: 6 bases; J trimming: 5 bases; junction bases outside the gene matches: 12. The CDR3 runs to 16 residues. The germline V gene has CDR1 SNHLY and CDR2 FYNNEI.

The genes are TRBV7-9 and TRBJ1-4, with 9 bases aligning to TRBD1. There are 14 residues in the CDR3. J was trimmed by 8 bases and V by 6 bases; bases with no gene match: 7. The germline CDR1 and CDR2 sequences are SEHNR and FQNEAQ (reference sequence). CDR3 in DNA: TGTGCCAGCAGAAACAGGGGGCGAGGAGAAAAACTGTTTTTT. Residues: CASRNRGRGEKLFF.

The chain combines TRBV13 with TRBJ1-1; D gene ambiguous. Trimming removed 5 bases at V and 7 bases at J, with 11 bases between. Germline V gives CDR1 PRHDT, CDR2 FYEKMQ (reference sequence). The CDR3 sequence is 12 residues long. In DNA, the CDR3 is TGTGCCAGCAGCCTATACAGCAATGAAGCTTTCTTT. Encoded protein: CASSLYSNEAFF.

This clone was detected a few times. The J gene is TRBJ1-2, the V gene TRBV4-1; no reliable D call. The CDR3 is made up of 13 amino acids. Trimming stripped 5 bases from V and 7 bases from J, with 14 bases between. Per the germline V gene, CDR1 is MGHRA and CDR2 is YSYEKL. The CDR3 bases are TGCGCCAGCAGCTTCGGGATGAAGGGTGGCTACACCTTC. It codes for CASSFGMKGGYTF.

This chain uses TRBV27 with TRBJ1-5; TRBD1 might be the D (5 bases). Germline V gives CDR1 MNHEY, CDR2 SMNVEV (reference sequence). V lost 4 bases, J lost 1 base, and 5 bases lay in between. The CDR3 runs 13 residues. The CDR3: CASSWDSNQPQHF. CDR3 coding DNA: TGTGCCAGCAGTTGGGACAGCAATCAGCCCCAGCATTTT.

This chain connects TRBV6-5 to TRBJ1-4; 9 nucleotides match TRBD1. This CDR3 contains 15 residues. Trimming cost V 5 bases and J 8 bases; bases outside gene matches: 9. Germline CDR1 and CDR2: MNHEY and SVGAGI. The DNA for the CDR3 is TGTGCCAGCAGTGCCCGACAGGGGGTTTGGGAAAAACTGTTTTTT. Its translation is CASSARQGVWEKLFF.

CDR3 sequence reads: CAISPGGAKEKLFF. The CDR3 region has the DNA TGTGCCATCAGTCCAGGGGGCGCGAAGGAAAAACTGTTTTTT. The chain couples TRBV10-3 to TRBJ1-4, with TRBD1 matching over 8 bases. V was pared by 5 bases and J by 8 bases, with 7 bases of the junction left unmatched. This CDR3 is built from 14 residues. Germline V gene lookup returns CDR1 ENHRY and CDR2 SYGVKD.

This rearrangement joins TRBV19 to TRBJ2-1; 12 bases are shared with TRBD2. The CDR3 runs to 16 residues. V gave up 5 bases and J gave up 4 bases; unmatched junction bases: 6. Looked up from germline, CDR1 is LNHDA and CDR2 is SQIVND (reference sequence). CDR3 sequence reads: CASSVVLAGGYNEQFF. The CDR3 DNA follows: TGTGCCAGTAGTGTGGTCCTAGCGGGGGGGTACAATGAGCAGTTCTTC.

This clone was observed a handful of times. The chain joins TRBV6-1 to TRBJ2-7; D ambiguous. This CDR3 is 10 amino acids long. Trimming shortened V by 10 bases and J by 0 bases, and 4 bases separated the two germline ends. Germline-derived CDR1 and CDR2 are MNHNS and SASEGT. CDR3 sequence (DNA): TGTGCCATCGGCTCCTACGAGCAGTACTTC. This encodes CAIGSYEQYF.